The 18 T cell receptor beta chains given below trace back to one sample, sequenced in a study of post-analysis software for immune sequencing data. Study conclusions and caveats: In patients, about 5 TRBV segments were more frequent than in controls, with TRBV5-6, TRBV5-1 and TRBV20-1 among them.

TCR beta cDNA libraries had unique molecular identifiers. Via MiXCR, TCRdb re-called the PCR reads, giving one row per CDR3 protein. The data show around 440,000 distinct CDR3 sequences, with 45% seen just once and around 10% held by the top ten. Their specific antigens are unknown. Sequenced input: blood. These receptors were obtained from a girl aged 5 to 17 with multiple sclerosis.

The chain has TRBV20-1 and TRBJ2-1; D may match TRBD1 or TRBD2 (5 bases each). The V gene lost 6 bases and the J gene lost 7 bases, with 10 bases spanning the gap. CDR3 length: 11 amino acids. The germline V gene has CDR1 DFQATT and CDR2 SNEGSKA (reference sequence). The CDR3 reads CSAGTRNEQFF. The CDR3 DNA reads TGCAGTGCCGGGACGCGGAATGAGCAGTTCTTC.

This clonotype was seen many times. J is TRBJ2-3 and V is TRBV15; D gene unclear. The germline V gene has CDR1 LNHNV and CDR2 YYDKDF (reference sequence). This CDR3 is built from 15 residues. The V and J ends lost 0 bases and 3 bases respectively, with 10 bases between them. This CDR3 is CATSRDRASTDTQYF. The CDR3 DNA reads as TGTGCCACCAGCAGAGACCGGGCGTCAACAGATACGCAGTATTTT.

V gene TRBV5-6 combines with J gene TRBJ1-6; D is undetermined. The CDR3 covers 17 residues. Per germline, CDR1 SGHDT and CDR2 YYEEEE. V gave up 1 base and J gave up 9 bases, with 20 bases separating them. CDR3 sequence (DNA): TGTGCCAGCAGCTTGCGCGGCGCCTCAACCTCGGGTTCACCCCTCCACTTT. Translated: CASSLRGASTSGSPLHF.

The CDR3 spells CASTRLRQGGYAFF. CDR3 nucleotides: TGTGCCAGCACCAGACTTCGACAGGGTGGCTACGCTTTCTTT. The V gene is TRBV2, the J gene TRBJ1-1, with TRBD1 matching 7 bases. The CDR3 extends over 14 amino acids. Germline CDR1 and CDR2: SNHLY and FYNNEI. Germline trimming cut 7 bases from V and 11 bases from J; bases unmatched to any gene: 16.

This clonotype was seen a few times. The chain recombines TRBV5-1 with TRBJ1-6; 8 bases match TRBD1. The ends lost 4 bases at V and 0 bases at J; junction bases unmatched: 9. Germline loops: CDR1 SGHRS, CDR2 YFSETQ. This CDR3 spans 18 amino acids. CDR3 amino acids: CASSPSRDRSSYNSPLHF. The CDR3 coding sequence is TGCGCCAGCAGCCCGTCCCGGGACAGGAGCTCCTATAATTCACCCCTCCACTTT.

CDR3 residues: CASSLVAPDTQYF. The DNA for the CDR3 is TGTGCCAGCAGCTTAGTAGCCCCAGATACGCAGTATTTT. The chain is built from TRBV7-2 and TRBJ2-3; D is uncertain. This CDR3 is built from 13 residues. V was trimmed by 1 base and J by 4 bases, leaving 6 bases between them. The germline V gene has CDR1 SGHTA and CDR2 FQGNSA.

The DNA for the CDR3 is TGTGCCAGCAGCTTTAGCGGAGGCAAATACAAGCAGTACTTC. Protein sequence: CASSFSGGKYKQYF. This rearrangement joins TRBV7-9 to TRBJ2-4, with D possibly matching TRBD2 (6 bases). The germline CDR1 and CDR2 sequences are SEHNR and FQNEAQ (reference sequence). CDR3 size: 14 residues. With 3 bases removed from V and 13 bases from J, the gap between germline ends came to 19 bases.

The chain joins TRBV29-1 to TRBJ2-7; D call uncertain. The length of the CDR3 is 13 residues. Germline assignment: CDR1 SQVTM and CDR2 ANQGSEA. The ends were cut back, 4 bases at V and 0 bases at J, with 10 bases in the middle. CDR3 sequence: CSVATVDSYEQYF. The CDR3, as DNA: TGCAGCGTTGCCACCGTGGACTCCTACGAGCAGTACTTC.

The genes are TRBV4-1 and TRBJ1-6; D is uncertain. V was shortened by 4 bases and J by 0 bases, with 13 bases between the two germline ends. This CDR3 spans 17 amino acids. CDR1 is MGHRA, CDR2 YSYEKL, per germline. The CDR3: CASSPQETFSYNSPLHF. The DNA of the CDR3 is TGCGCCAGCAGCCCCCAAGAGACTTTCTCCTATAATTCACCCCTCCACTTT.

This clonotype was seen only a few times. The CDR3 DNA sequence: TGCGCCAGCAGCCAAGTTCCCCTCCTTCAGGGGGCCACTGAAGCTTTCTTT. It yields the protein CASSQVPLLQGATEAFF. The chain joins TRBV4-1 to TRBJ1-1, with TRBD1 matching 8 bases. The CDR3 totals 17 residues. V lost 1 base and J lost 4; bases outside the gene matches: 11. The V gene's germline CDR1 is MGHRA and CDR2 YSYEKL.

This rearrangement joins TRBV9 to TRBJ2-1; 9 bases agree with TRBD2. CDR3 length equals 15 residues. The V gene end was trimmed by 7 bases and the J gene end by 6 bases; junction bases not matched to a gene: 11. Per the germline V gene, CDR1 is SGDLS and CDR2 is YYNGEE. CDR3 sequence (DNA): TGTGCCAGCTGTGAGACTAGCGGACTCCTCAATGAGCAGTTCTTC. It encodes CASCETSGLLNEQFF.

This clonotype was observed a handful of times. The rearrangement uses TRBV14 and TRBJ2-3; 9 nucleotides align to TRBD2. From germline, CDR1 is SGHDN and CDR2 FVKESK. This CDR3 spans 17 amino acids. V gave up 4 bases and J gave up 0 bases; unmatched junction bases: 8. CDR3: CASSPRSGRRSTDTQYF. In DNA, the CDR3 is TGTGCCAGCAGCCCTCGAAGCGGGAGGCGGAGCACAGATACGCAGTATTTT.

This clonotype was observed a handful of times. The chain joins TRBV5-1 to TRBJ2-7, with 9 bases matching TRBD1. This CDR3 comprises 16 residues. Germline V CDR1 and CDR2: SGHRS, YFSETQ. The junction had 8 bases not matched to a gene; V was cut back by 0 bases and J by 4 bases. CDR3 amino acids: CASSLGRDRVAYEQYF. CDR3 bases: TGCGCCAGCAGCTTGGGACGGGACAGGGTTGCGTACGAGCAGTACTTC.

The rearrangement joins TRBV9 to TRBJ2-7; D is possibly TRBD1 (5 bases). Per the germline V gene, CDR1 is SGDLS and CDR2 is YYNGEE. The CDR3 extends over 15 amino acids. Trimming pared 0 bases from V and 0 bases from J, leaving 10 bases between. The DNA for the CDR3 is TGTGCCAGCAGCGTAGGACGGACATTCTCCTACGAGCAGTACTTC. Amino acids: CASSVGRTFSYEQYF.

The chain employs TRBV28 and TRBJ1-5; 7 nucleotides align to TRBD1. J was trimmed by 5 bases and V by 7 bases; bases with no gene match: 8. Germline values: CDR1 MDHEN, CDR2 SYDVKM. The CDR3 length is 14 residues. Here the CDR3 reads CASNPDRTDQPQHF. CDR3 bases: TGTGCCAGCAACCCGGACAGGACCGATCAGCCCCAGCATTTT.

This sequence joins TRBV12-3 or TRBV12-4 and TRBJ1-4; 9 nucleotides line up with TRBD1. Losses at the gene ends were 3 bases for V and 4 bases for J; bases not matched to a gene: 0. This CDR3 has 14 amino acids. CDR3 residues: CASSLDRGNEKLFF. CDR3 in DNA: TGTGCCAGCAGTTTGGACAGGGGTAATGAAAAACTGTTTTTT.

This clonotype counts as medium-sized (0.01 to 0.1%). The CDR3 is CSAEVDSYYEQYF. The CDR3 DNA sequence: TGCAGTGCGGAGGTCGACAGCTACTACGAGCAGTACTTC. This rearrangement joins TRBV20-1 to TRBJ2-7; D is possibly TRBD1 or TRBD2 (5 bases each). The V and J ends lost 6 bases and 3 bases respectively, with 15 bases between them. Germline assignment: CDR1 DFQATT and CDR2 SNEGSKA (reference sequence). The CDR3 is 13 amino acids.

The chain employs TRBV4-1 and TRBJ2-5; 9 bases agree with TRBD2. CDR3 length: 16 amino acids. CDR1 and CDR2 (germline): MGHRA, YSYEKL. V lost 4 bases, J lost 3 bases, and 9 bases stayed unmatched. CDR3 residues: CASSRAPAGGEETQYF. The CDR3 nucleotides are TGCGCCAGCAGCCGAGCCCCTGCGGGAGGGGAAGAGACCCAGTACTTC.